The T cell receptor beta chain under discussion was sequenced for a study of T cells in Graves' hyperthyroidism and ophthalmopathy. Using RNA transcripts as the source, TCR beta CDR3 regions were amplified. The HTBI primer set served for first-round RT-PCR of the TCR CDR3. TCRdb analysed the multiplex PCR reads with MiXCR anew, one entry per CDR3 protein. The sample contains some 350,000 distinct CDR3 sequences, 20% to 25% of which appear only once. Germline lookup yields CDR1 SGHNT and CDR2 YENEEA. This CDR3 is 16 amino acids long. V lost 1 base, J lost 1 base, and 12 bases lay in between. Diagnosing involved the use of clinical symptoms, serum thyroxine and TRAb, thyroid ultrasound and orbital computed tomography.

This TCR was sampled from a man aged 45-65 years with Graves' hyperthyroidism. The chain employs TRBV11-3 and TRBJ2-3; D is ambiguous. The sequenced sample was blood. The CDR3 spells CASSLGLGSRTDTQYF. The CDR3 DNA is TGTGCCAGCAGCTTAGGCCTGGGGTCTCGCACAGATACGCAGTATTTT.